This TCR beta chain was recovered during a study of blood T cell repertoires in COVID-19. In the original processing: Scientists estimated how many nucleated cells there were by amplifying reference gene primers. Using immunoSEQ multiplex PCR, the repertoire was profiled, and TCRdb retains in-frame clones only, with some absent. D and trimming come from the DNA, and the V and J calls and clone size come from that table. The sample has 200,000 to 250,000 clones; roughly 81% are singletons. The CDR3 is made up of 14 amino acids. This clone showed up just a few times. The chain recombines TRBV21-1 with TRBJ2-7; the table's D call, TRBD1, was not checked against the DNA. TRBV21-1 is marked as a pseudogene. This TCR derives from a woman aged 45-65 years with active or convalescent COVID-19. The sequencing sample was made of peripheral blood. In DNA, the CDR3 is TGTGCCAGCAGCAACGACAGGAGCTCCTACGAGCAGTACTTC. It is translated as CASSNDRSSYEQYF.